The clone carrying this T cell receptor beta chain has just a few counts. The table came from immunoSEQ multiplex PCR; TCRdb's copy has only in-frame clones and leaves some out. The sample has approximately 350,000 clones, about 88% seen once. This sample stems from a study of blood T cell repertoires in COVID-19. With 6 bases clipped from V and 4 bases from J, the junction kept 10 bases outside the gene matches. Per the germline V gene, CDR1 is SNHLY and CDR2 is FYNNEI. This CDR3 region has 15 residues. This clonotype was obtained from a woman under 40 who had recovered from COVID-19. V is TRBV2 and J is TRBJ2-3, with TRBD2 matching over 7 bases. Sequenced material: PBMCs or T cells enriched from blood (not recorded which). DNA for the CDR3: TGTGCCAGCAGCTTCCGGGACTATTCTTCAGATACGCAGTATTTT. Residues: CASSFRDYSSDTQYF.